Included here is one TCR beta chain sequence, with context. What it recognizes is unknown. Between the trimmed V and J ends, which lost 1 base and 8 bases, there was a span of 13 bases. The CDR3 totals 15 residues. Germline V lookup: CDR1 SGHRS, CDR2 YFSETQ. The entry originates in a study of tumor-infiltrating lymphocytes in primary liver carcinoma. Study overall: Stage T1-T3 N0M0 and a size of roughly 4.2 to 10 cm characterized the tumors. Productive TCRbeta read yields ran from roughly 3.9 to 6.8 million per sample and were similar between tissues.

The study, taken as a whole, reports: Significantly larger top-250-clone fractions were found in tumors than in blood (p = 0.039).

Reverse transcription of 500 ng total RNA with a constant-region primer produced TCR beta cDNA. Three nested multiplex PCR rounds, a slightly modified ARM-PCR method, built the TCR beta libraries. Rounds one and two of PCR, each of roughly 11 cycles, were primed with TRBV1-TRBV30 forward primers and a C-beta reverse primer. TCRdb re-called the multiplex PCR reads through MiXCR, storing one row per CDR3 protein. The data show around 80,000 distinct CDR3 sequences, roughly 71% seen once. Co-extracted RNA and DNA came from around 20-30 mg of unsorted bulk tissue. The sequencing sample was made of tumor-adjacent normal liver tissue. The clonotype originates from a man in his forties with primary liver carcinoma and hepatitis B virus infection. V and J are TRBV5-1 and TRBJ1-6, with a tentative D call TRBD1 (5 bases). In DNA, the CDR3 is TGCGCCAGCAGCTTGATTTCAGGGAATGATTCACCCCTCCACTTT. Its translation is CASSLISGNDSPLHF.